These 26 T cell receptor beta chains came from one sample sequenced in a study of neurological immune-mediated disorders. TCRdb reprocessed the 5' RACE reads via MiXCR and lists one record per CDR3 protein. The table has tens of thousands of distinct CDR3 sequences, 4% to 5.5% seen once. Sample: PBMCs. These receptors were taken from a woman aged 55 to 70 with multiple sclerosis.

This clonotype was seen many times. The rearrangement uses TRBV7-9 and TRBJ2-1, with unresolved D. The CDR3 runs 13 residues. The V gene lost 0 bases and the J gene lost 5 bases, with 5 bases spanning the gap. Germline CDR1 SEHNR, CDR2 FQNEAQ (reference sequence). The CDR3 region has the DNA TGTGCCAGCAGCTTAGCAGTCAACAATGAGCAGTTCTTC. This sequence encodes CASSLAVNNEQFF.

This clonotype was detected ten times or more. The gene calls are TRBV9 and TRBJ2-6; the D gene is possibly TRBD1 (6 bases). Germline lookup yields CDR1 SGDLS and CDR2 YYNGEE. This CDR3 is built from 17 residues. Deletions cut 4 bases from V and 0 bases from J, with 14 bases between. The CDR3 nucleotides read TGTGCCAGCAGCTCCCGAGGGGGAGCCTCTGGGGCCAACGTCCTGACTTTC. This gives the protein CASSSRGGASGANVLTF.

The rearrangement uses TRBV19 and TRBJ1-1; weak D call: TRBD1 (5 bases). This CDR3 is 13 amino acids long. Per germline, CDR1 LNHDA and CDR2 SQIVND (reference sequence). V was trimmed by 5 bases and J by 3 bases, leaving 10 bases between them. CDR3: CASSLTDDTEAFF. The CDR3 DNA is TGTGCCAGTAGTCTGACAGACGACACTGAAGCTTTCTTT.

J is TRBJ2-1 and V is TRBV5-1, with D unresolved. Trimming shortened V by 0 bases and J by 5 bases, and 6 bases separated the two germline ends. CDR3 length: 13 residues. Germline V CDR1 and CDR2: SGHRS, YFSETQ. CDR3 DNA: TGCGCCAGCAGCTTGGCGAATAACAATGAGCAGTTCTTC. This gives the protein CASSLANNNEQFF.

This clonotype was seen at least ten times. The rearrangement links TRBV9 to TRBJ2-3, with D possibly being TRBD2 (5 bases). Looked up from germline, CDR1 is SGDLS and CDR2 is YYNGEE. This CDR3 is built from 14 residues. V was clipped by 0 bases and J by 3 bases, with 8 bases between them. The CDR3 loop reads CASSVGLATDTQYF. DNA for the CDR3: TGTGCCAGCAGCGTAGGTCTAGCTACAGATACGCAGTATTTT.

This clonotype has a count of ten or more. The gene calls are TRBV7-2 and TRBJ2-3, with TRBD2 matching 8 bases. The V gene's germline CDR1 is SGHTA and CDR2 FQGNSA. Trimming took 0 bases from V and 0 from J; bases not matched to a gene: 2. This CDR3 region has 16 residues. CDR3 region: CASSLASGKSTDTQYF. The CDR3 DNA is TGTGCCAGCAGCTTAGCTAGCGGGAAGAGCACAGATACGCAGTATTTT.

There are many counts of this clonotype. The J gene is TRBJ2-1, the V gene TRBV20-1; 10 bases are shared with TRBD2. Germline V CDR1 and CDR2: DFQATT, SNEGSKA (reference sequence). There are 16 residues in the CDR3. Unmatched junction bases numbered 7, after V lost 5 bases and J lost 0 bases. The DNA of the CDR3 is TGCAGTGCTCCCATTGTAGCGGGAGGCTCCTACAATGAGCAGTTCTTC. It yields the protein CSAPIVAGGSYNEQFF.

This clonotype was observed a handful of times. The gene calls are TRBV5-1 and TRBJ1-5; a possible D gene is TRBD1 (6 bases). V lost 4 bases to trimming and J lost 5 bases, with 16 bases between them. Germline V gene sequence: CDR1 SGHRS, CDR2 YFSETQ. The CDR3 contains 15 residues. CDR3 in DNA: TGCGCCAGCAGCATATCCGGGACATCGGATCAGCCCCAGCATTTT. Protein product: CASSISGTSDQPQHF.

This clonotype was observed many times. The CDR3 DNA reads TGCGCCAGCAGCCAGGGACAGCACCTCTACGATGGCTACACCTTC. Translating it yields CASSQGQHLYDGYTF. The chain is built from TRBV5-1 and TRBJ1-2, with 7 bases fitting TRBD1. The length of the CDR3 is 15 residues. Germline loops: CDR1 SGHRS, CDR2 YFSETQ. Unmatched junction bases numbered 12, after V lost 4 bases and J lost 6 bases.

This clonotype appeared many times. J is TRBJ2-5 and V is TRBV18, with 8 positions matching TRBD2. Trimming removed 4 bases from V and 2 bases from J; junction bases left unmatched: 6. The CDR3 extends over 15 amino acids. Germline V gene data show CDR1 as KGHSH and CDR2 as LQKENI. The CDR3 DNA follows: TGTGCCAGCTCACTGGGACTAGAAATACAAGAGACCCAGTACTTC. This gives the protein CASSLGLEIQETQYF.

This clonotype has a count of ten or more. The chain employs TRBV9 and TRBJ1-1, with D maybe TRBD1 (5 bases). The germline CDR1 and CDR2 sequences are SGDLS and YYNGEE. The CDR3 loop spans 14 amino acids. V lost 3 bases and J 1 base, leaving 10 bases between the germline ends. The CDR3 nucleotides read TGTGCCAGCAGCGCTGGGACGGCGAACACTGAAGCTTTCTTT. Amino acid sequence: CASSAGTANTEAFF.

Many counts were recorded for this clonotype. J is TRBJ1-3 and V is TRBV12-3 or TRBV12-4; the D is unclear. The CDR3 is made up of 13 amino acids. V lost 6 bases, J lost 1 base, and 7 bases lay in between. CDR3 in amino acids: CASSLDSGNTIYF. CDR3 nucleotides: TGTGCCAGCAGCCTCGATTCTGGAAACACCATATATTTT.

This clonotype was recorded at least ten times. The chain couples TRBV10-2 to TRBJ2-3, with a possible D match to TRBD1 (5 bases). This CDR3 comprises 13 residues. Trimming took off 11 bases at V and 5 bases at J, with 17 bases between the two ends. The germline CDR1 and CDR2 sequences are WSHSY and SAAADI. CDR3 in DNA: TGCGCCGCGTCAGGGCAGGGCCGAGATACGCAGTATTTT. This sequence encodes CAASGQGRDTQYF.

This clonotype has at least ten counts. The CDR3 is CASSFGLAGIRSYNEQFF. The CDR3 region has the DNA TGCGCCAGCAGCTTCGGACTAGCGGGAATACGGTCCTACAATGAGCAGTTCTTC. The rearrangement uses TRBV5-1 and TRBJ2-1, with 12 bases fitting TRBD2. The CDR3 runs to 18 residues. Trimming at V came to 2 bases and at J to 1 base, leaving 7 bases not matched to a gene. Germline V gene data show CDR1 as SGHRS and CDR2 as YFSETQ.

This clonotype showed up many times. The V and J genes are TRBV10-2 and TRBJ2-3; D is ambiguous. V was cut by 6 bases and J by 1 base, with 11 bases left in between. This CDR3 spans 14 amino acids. The V gene's germline CDR1 is WSHSY and CDR2 SAAADI. For the CDR3, the DNA is TGCGCCAGCAGATCTAGGTCTGGCACAGATACGCAGTATTTT. It specifies CASRSRSGTDTQYF.

This clonotype was seen only a few times. The V and J genes are TRBV6-2 or TRBV6-3 and TRBJ2-7, with 8 nucleotides matching TRBD1. The V and J ends lost 6 bases and 2 bases, in that order; junction bases with no gene match: 9. The CDR3 is made up of 15 amino acids. CDR1 and CDR2 from the germline V gene are MNHEY and SVGEGT. The CDR3 DNA reads as TGTGCCAGCAGAGGAAGAACAGGGGGACCCTACGAGCAGTACTTC. It codes for CASRGRTGGPYEQYF.

This clonotype was recorded many times. This chain uses TRBV7-8 with TRBJ1-3; possible D gene TRBD1, 6 bases. The CDR3 runs 17 residues. The V end was cut by 5 bases, the J end by 1 base, with 18 bases between. Germline lookup yields CDR1 SGHVS and CDR2 FQNEAQ. The CDR3 reads CASSVTGTPRSGNTIYF. DNA for the CDR3: TGTGCCAGCAGCGTTACCGGGACACCTCGTTCTGGAAACACCATATATTTT.

In its sample, this clonotype was seen many times. The genes are TRBV20-1 and TRBJ2-5, with 8 bases identical to TRBD2. The CDR3 sequence is 12 residues long. The trim removed 7 bases at V and 1 base at J, leaving 2 bases unmatched. The germline V gene has CDR1 DFQATT and CDR2 SNEGSKA (reference sequence). The CDR3 DNA reads as TGCAGTGTTGCGGGGGGCCAAGAGACCCAGTACTTC. It translates to CSVAGGQETQYF.

The V and J genes are TRBV20-1 and TRBJ2-7, with a weak D call TRBD1 (7 bases). Looked up from germline, CDR1 is DFQATT and CDR2 is SNEGSKA (reference sequence). CDR3 size: 16 residues. Trimming took off 6 bases at V and 0 bases at J, with 21 bases between the two ends. CDR3 DNA: TGCAGTGCCGAGGCCTGGGAGGACAGGATCTCCTACGAGCAGTACTTC. Translating it yields CSAEAWEDRISYEQYF.

Concerning this clonotype itself: A single base separates this from a much larger clone, so it may be a read error. V is TRBV28 and J is TRBJ1-1, with D unclear. The CDR3 sequence is 15 residues long. CDR1 MDHEN and CDR2 SYDVKM come from the germline V gene. CDR3 nucleotide sequence: TGTACCAGCAGTCCTCCCCCAGCATTCGGGGCTGAAGCTTTCTTT. Protein: CTSSPPPAFGAEAFF.

This clonotype was picked up many times. V usage is TRBV7-2 and J usage is TRBJ2-3; tentatively, D is TRBD1 (5 bases). V was cut by 5 bases and J by 3 bases, with 15 bases left in between. Germline values: CDR1 SGHTA, CDR2 FQGNSA. The CDR3 length is 15 residues. CDR3 sequence reads: CASSHGAQWTDTQYF. For the CDR3, the DNA is TGTGCCAGCAGCCATGGGGCGCAATGGACAGATACGCAGTATTTT. The complete variable domain, with remaining parts taken from reference TRBV7-2 and TRBJ2-3, reads GAGVSQSPSNKVTEKGKDVELRCDPISGHTALYWYRQSLGQGLEFLIYFQGNSAPDKSGLPSDRFSAERTGGSVSTLTIQRTQQEDSAVYLCASSHGAQWTDTQYFGPGTRLTVL.

This clonotype has just a few counts. The chain employs TRBV12-3 or TRBV12-4 and TRBJ1-5; D not certain. The CDR3 is 12 amino acids. The germline V and J ends were trimmed by 5 bases and 1 base, with 3 bases remaining between them. In DNA form, the CDR3 reads TGTGCCAGCAGTCCGAGCAATCAGCCCCAGCATTTT. This encodes CASSPSNQPQHF.

This clonotype was found many times. The chain recombines TRBV24-1 with TRBJ2-7; D gene ambiguous. Germline V gene data show CDR1 as KGHDR and CDR2 as SFDVKD. There are 13 residues in the CDR3. Trimming removed 5 bases at V and 1 base at J, with 8 bases between. In DNA form, the CDR3 reads TGTGCCACCAGTGTGGCAGCATCCTACGAGCAGTACGTC. Amino acid sequence: CATSVAASYEQYV.

The chain has TRBV6-1 and TRBJ1-1, with a possible D match to TRBD1 (5 bases). V was pared by 6 bases and J by 11 bases, with 19 bases between. The CDR3 loop spans 13 amino acids. Per germline, CDR1 MNHNS and CDR2 SASEGT. The CDR3 spells CASSQEGPLAAFF. The CDR3 DNA follows: TGTGCCAGCAGCCAAGAGGGGCCCCTGGCGGCTTTCTTT.

The CDR3 sequence: CASSLEGGGEQYF. The CDR3, as DNA: TGTGCCAGCAGTTTAGAGGGAGGCGGGGAGCAGTACTTC. The chain recombines TRBV12-3 or TRBV12-4 with TRBJ2-7; D is perhaps TRBD2 (6 bases). Trimming removed 1 base from V and 7 bases from J, with 11 bases in between. This CDR3 contains 13 residues.

This clonotype was detected ten times or more. The chain is built from TRBV7-8 and TRBJ2-1; D perhaps matches TRBD1 (5 bases). The V gene lost 0 bases and the J gene lost 3 bases, with 9 bases spanning the gap. Germline V gene sequence: CDR1 SGHVS, CDR2 FQNEAQ. The CDR3 runs 15 residues. The CDR3 DNA reads TGTGCCAGCAGCTTAGCGGGGCGACTCTACAATGAGCAGTTCTTC. Translation: CASSLAGRLYNEQFF.